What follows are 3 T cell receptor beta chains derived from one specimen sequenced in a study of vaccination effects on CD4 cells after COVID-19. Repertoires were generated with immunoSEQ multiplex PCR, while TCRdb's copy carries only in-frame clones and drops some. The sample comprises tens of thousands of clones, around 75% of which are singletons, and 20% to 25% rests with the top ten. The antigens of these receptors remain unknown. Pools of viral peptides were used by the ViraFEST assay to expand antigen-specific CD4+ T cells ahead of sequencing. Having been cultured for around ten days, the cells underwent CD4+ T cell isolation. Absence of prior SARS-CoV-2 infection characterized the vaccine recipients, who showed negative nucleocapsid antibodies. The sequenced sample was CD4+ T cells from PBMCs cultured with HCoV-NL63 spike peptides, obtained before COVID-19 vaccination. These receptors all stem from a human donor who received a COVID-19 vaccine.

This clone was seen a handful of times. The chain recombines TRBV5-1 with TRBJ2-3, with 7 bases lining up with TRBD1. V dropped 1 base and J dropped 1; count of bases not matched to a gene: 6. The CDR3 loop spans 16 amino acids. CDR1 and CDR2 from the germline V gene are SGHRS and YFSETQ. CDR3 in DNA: TGCGCCAGCAGCTTGTTCGGTACAGGGGGCACAGATACGCAGTATTTT. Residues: CASSLFGTGGTDTQYF.

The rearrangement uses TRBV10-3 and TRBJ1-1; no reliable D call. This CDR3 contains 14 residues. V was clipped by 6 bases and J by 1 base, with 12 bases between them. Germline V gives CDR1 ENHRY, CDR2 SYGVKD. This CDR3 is CAISLAPGNTEAFF. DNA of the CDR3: TGTGCCATCAGCCTTGCCCCGGGGAACACTGAAGCTTTCTTT.

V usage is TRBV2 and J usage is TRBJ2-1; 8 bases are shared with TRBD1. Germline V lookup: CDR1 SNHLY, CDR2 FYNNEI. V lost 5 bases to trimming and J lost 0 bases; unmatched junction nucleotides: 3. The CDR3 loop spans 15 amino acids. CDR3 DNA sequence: TGTGCCAGCAGTCGGGACAGGAGCTCCTACAATGAGCAGTTCTTC. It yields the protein CASSRDRSSYNEQFF.